The T cell receptor beta chain described here comes from a study of blood T cells in healthy people across ages. Study conclusions and caveats: Per million T cells, the diversity of TCR beta decreased roughly linearly as age advanced.

Primers used in a second PCR of about 7 to 12 cycles were a sample-barcoded 5' primer and a J-beta primer mix. TCRdb reanalysed the 5' RACE reads using MiXCR and keeps one entry per CDR3 protein. The sample carries about 1.4 million distinct CDR3 sequences, roughly 59% recorded once. With respect to this clonotype: Its antigen remains unknown.

Each sample used at least 6.5 million PBMCs. This TCR derives from a man younger than 30 in good health. What was sequenced was blood.

For the CDR3, the DNA is TGTGCCAGCAGCTCCGAAACTAGCGGGGGCGTTAATGAGCAGTTCTTC. This sequence encodes CASSSETSGGVNEQFF. The rearrangement joins TRBV7-9 to TRBJ2-1, with TRBD2 matching 11 bases. Trimming took 4 bases from V and 7 from J; bases not matched to a gene: 9. The CDR3 is made up of 16 amino acids. Germline V CDR1 and CDR2: SEHNR, FQNEAQ (reference sequence).